This paragraph covers one T cell receptor (beta chain) sequence. This record belongs to a study of blood T cell repertoires in COVID-19. Assay: immunoSEQ multiplex PCR; the TCRdb copy retains only in-frame clones and omits some. The sample has 200,000 to 250,000 clones; 70% to 90% are singletons. The sequencing sample was made of PBMCs or T cells enriched from blood (not recorded which). The TCR comes from a man aged 25 to 40 who had recovered from COVID-19.

The DNA for the CDR3 is TGTGCCTGGACGGAGAGGGATACGCAGTATTTT. Protein product: CAWTERDTQYF. The rearrangement uses TRBV30 and TRBJ2-3; D uncertain. This CDR3 contains 11 residues. With 4 bases removed from V and 6 bases from J, the gap between germline ends came to 8 bases. CDR1 is GTSNPN, CDR2 SVGIG, per germline (reference sequence). Full variable domain (outside the CDR3, taken from reference TRBV30 and TRBJ2-3): SQTIHQWPATLVQPVGSPLSLECTVEGTSNPNLYWYRQAAGRGLQLLFYSVGIGQISSEVPQNLSASRPQDRQFILSSKKLLLSDSGFYLCAWTERDTQYFGPGTRLTVL.